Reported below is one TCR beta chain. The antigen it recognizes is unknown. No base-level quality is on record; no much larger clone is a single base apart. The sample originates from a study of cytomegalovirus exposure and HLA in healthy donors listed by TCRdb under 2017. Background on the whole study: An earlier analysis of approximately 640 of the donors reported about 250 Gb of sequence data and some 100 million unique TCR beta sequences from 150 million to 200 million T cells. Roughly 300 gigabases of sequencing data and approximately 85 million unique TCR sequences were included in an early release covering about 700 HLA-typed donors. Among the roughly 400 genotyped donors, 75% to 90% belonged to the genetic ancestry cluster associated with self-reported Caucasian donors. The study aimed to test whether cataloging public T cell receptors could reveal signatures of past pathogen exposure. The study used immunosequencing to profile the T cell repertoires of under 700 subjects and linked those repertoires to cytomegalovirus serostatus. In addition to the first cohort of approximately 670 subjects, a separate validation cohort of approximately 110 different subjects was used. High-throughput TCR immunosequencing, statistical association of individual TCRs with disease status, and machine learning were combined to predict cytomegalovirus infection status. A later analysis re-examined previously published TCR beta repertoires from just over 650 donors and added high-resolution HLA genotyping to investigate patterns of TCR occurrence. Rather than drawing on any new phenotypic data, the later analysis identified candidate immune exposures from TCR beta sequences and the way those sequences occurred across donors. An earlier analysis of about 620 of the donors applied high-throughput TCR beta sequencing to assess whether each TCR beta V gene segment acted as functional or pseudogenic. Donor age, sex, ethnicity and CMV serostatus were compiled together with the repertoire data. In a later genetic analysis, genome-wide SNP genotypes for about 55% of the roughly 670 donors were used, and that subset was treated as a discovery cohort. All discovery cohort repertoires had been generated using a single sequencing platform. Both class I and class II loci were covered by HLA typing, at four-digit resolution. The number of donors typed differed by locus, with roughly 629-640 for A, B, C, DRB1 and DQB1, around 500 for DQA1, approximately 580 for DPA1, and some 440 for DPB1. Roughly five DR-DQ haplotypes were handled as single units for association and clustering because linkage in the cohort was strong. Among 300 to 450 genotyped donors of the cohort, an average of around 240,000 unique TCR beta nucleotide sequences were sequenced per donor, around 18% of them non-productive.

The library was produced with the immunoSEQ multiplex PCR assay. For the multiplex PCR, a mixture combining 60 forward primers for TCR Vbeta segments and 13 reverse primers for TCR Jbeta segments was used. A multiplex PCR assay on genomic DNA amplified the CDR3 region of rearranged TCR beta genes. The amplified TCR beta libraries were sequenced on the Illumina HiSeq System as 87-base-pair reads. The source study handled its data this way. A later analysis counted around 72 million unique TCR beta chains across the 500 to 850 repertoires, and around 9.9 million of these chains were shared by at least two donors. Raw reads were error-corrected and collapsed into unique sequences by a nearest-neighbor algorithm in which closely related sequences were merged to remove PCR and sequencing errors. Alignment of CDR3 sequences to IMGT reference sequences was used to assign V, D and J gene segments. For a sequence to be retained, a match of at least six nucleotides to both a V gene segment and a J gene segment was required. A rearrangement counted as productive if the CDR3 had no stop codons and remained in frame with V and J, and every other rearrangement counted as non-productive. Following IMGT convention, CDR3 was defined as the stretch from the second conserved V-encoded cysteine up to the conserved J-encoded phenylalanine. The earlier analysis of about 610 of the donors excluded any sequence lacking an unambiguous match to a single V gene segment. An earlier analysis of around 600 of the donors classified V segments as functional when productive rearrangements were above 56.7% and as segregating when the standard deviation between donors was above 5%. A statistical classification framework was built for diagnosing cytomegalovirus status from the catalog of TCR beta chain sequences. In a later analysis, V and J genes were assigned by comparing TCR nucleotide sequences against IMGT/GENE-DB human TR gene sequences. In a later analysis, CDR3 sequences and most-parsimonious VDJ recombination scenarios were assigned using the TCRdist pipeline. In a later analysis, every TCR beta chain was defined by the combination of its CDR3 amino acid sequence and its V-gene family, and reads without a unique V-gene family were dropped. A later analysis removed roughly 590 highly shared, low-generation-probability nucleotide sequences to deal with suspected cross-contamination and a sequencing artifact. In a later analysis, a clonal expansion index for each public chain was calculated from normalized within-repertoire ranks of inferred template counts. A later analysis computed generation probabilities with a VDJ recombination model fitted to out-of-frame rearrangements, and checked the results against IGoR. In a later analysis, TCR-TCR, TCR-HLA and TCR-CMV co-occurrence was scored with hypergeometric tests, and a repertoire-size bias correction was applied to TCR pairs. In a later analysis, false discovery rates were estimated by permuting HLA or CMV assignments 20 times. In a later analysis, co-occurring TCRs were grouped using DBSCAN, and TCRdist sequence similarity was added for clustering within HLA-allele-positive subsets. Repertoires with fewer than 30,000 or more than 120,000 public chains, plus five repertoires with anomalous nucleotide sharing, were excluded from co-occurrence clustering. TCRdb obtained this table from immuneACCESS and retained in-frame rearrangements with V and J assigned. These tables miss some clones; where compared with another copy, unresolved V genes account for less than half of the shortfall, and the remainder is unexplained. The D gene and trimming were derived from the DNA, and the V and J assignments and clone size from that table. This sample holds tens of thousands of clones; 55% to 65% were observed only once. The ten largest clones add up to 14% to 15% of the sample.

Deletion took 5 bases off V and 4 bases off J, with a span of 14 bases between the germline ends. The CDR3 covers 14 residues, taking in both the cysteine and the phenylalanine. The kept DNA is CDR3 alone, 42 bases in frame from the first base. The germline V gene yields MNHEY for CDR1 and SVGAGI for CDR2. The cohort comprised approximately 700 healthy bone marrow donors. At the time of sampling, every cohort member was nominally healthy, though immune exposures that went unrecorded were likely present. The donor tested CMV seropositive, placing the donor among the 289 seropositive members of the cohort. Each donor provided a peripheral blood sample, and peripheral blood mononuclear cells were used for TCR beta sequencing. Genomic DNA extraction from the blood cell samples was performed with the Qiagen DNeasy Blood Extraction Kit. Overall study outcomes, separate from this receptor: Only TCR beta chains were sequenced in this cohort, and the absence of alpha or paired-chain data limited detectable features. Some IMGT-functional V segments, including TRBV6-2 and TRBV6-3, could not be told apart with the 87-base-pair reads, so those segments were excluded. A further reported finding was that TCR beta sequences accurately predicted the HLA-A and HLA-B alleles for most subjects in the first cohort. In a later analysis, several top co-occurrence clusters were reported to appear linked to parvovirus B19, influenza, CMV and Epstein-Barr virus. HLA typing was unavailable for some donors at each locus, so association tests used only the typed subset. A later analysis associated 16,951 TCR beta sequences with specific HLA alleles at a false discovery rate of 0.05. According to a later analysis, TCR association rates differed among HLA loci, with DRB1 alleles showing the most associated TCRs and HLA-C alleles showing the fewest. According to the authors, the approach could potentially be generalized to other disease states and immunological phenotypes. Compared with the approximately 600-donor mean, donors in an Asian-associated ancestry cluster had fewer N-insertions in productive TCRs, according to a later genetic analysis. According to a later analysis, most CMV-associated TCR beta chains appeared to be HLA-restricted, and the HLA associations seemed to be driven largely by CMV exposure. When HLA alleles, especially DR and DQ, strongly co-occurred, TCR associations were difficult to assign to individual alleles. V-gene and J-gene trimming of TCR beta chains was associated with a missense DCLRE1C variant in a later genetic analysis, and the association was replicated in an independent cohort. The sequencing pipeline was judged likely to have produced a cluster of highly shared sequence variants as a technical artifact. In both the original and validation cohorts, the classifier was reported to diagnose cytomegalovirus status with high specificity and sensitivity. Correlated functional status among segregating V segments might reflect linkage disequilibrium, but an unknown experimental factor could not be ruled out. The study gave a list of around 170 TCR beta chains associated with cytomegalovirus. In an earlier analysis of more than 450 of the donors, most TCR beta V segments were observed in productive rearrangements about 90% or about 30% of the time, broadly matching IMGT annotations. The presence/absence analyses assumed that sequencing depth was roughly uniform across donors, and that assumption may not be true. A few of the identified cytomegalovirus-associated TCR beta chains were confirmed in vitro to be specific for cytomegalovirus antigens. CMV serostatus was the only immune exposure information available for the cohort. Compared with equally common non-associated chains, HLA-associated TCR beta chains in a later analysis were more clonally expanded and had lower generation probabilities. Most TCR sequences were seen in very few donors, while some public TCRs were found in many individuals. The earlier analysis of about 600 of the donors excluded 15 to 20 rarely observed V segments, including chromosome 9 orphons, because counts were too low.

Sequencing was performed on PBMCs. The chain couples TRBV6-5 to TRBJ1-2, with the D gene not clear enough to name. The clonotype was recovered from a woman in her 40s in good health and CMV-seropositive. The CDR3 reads CASSTVGDSYGYTF. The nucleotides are TGTGCCAGCAGTACCGTGGGAGATTCCTATGGCTACACCTTC.